A single sample is the source of the 22 T cell receptor beta chains below, sequenced in a study of cytomegalovirus exposure and HLA in healthy donors. The PCR was carried out with 60 Vbeta primers and 13 Jbeta primers. Profiled with immunoSEQ multiplex PCR; TCRdb holds only in-frame clones, not every one. The table has some 180,000 clones, roughly 70% seen once. Sequenced material: PBMCs. The receptors here all came from a woman aged 30 to 39 in good health and CMV-seronegative.

The gene calls are TRBV15 and TRBJ2-1; 12 bases agree with TRBD2. CDR1 and CDR2 (germline): LNHNV, YYDKDF (reference sequence). The CDR3 covers 15 residues. With 5 bases clipped from V and 5 bases from J, the junction kept 4 bases outside the gene matches. For the CDR3, the DNA is TGTGCCACCAGCGACCGGACTAGCGGGGACAATGAGCAGTTCTTC. Its protein is CATSDRTSGDNEQFF. The full variable domain, rest sourced from reference TRBV15 and TRBJ2-1, is DAMVIQNPRYQVTQFGKPVTLSCSQTLNHNVMYWYQQKSSQAPKLLFHYYDKDFNNEADTPDNFQSRRPNTSFCFLDIRSPGLGDTAMYLCATSDRTSGDNEQFFGPGTRLTVL.

V usage is TRBV15 and J usage is TRBJ2-5, with no clear D. Trimming removed 1 base from V and 2 bases from J, with 5 bases in between. The CDR3 covers 13 residues. The germline V gene has CDR1 LNHNV and CDR2 YYDKDF (reference sequence). The CDR3 DNA reads TGTGCCACCAGCAGAGCCTCGCAAGAGACCCAGTACTTC. Translated: CATSRASQETQYF.

The genes are TRBV7-9 and TRBJ2-7; 11 positions match TRBD2. Germline CDR1 is SEHNR and CDR2 is FQNEAQ (reference sequence). The CDR3 runs 15 residues. V lost 5 bases, J lost 3 bases, and 6 bases stayed unmatched. The CDR3 coding sequence is TGTGCCAGCAGCACAACTAGCGGGAGAAGCTACGAGCAGTACTTC. Its translation: CASSTTSGRSYEQYF.

The chain has TRBV11-2 and TRBJ2-1; D unresolved. Between the trimmed V and J ends, which lost 1 base and 4 bases, there was a span of 8 bases. Per the germline V gene, CDR1 is SGHAT and CDR2 is FQNNGV. The CDR3 is 14 amino acids. The CDR3 reads CASSLVIKYNEQFF. The CDR3 nucleotides read TGTGCCAGCAGCTTAGTCATCAAATACAATGAGCAGTTCTTC.

This clone was counted between two and nine times. The chain employs TRBV5-4 and TRBJ2-5, with D hard to call. CDR1 SGHNT and CDR2 YYREEE come from the germline V gene (reference sequence). V lost 2 bases to trimming and J lost 0 bases, with 5 bases between them. The CDR3 consists of 13 residues. For the CDR3, the DNA is TGTGCCAGCAGCTTCAATTACCAAGAGACCCAGTACTTC. Translated: CASSFNYQETQYF.

This sequence joins TRBV7-8 and TRBJ2-3, with D uncertain. The CDR3 is made up of 14 amino acids. V lost 3 bases and J 2 bases, leaving 9 bases between the germline ends. Germline values: CDR1 SGHVS, CDR2 FQNEAQ. CDR3 region: CASSLYSYTDTQYF. The DNA for the CDR3 is TGTGCCAGCAGCTTGTACAGTTACACAGATACGCAGTATTTT.

This chain links TRBV7-6 with TRBJ2-5, with 8 positions matching TRBD2. Germline V CDR1 and CDR2: SGHVS, FNYEAQ. V lost 3 bases to trimming and J lost 3 bases; unmatched junction nucleotides: 6. This CDR3 contains 15 residues. The CDR3 spells CASSFGGGLKETQYF. The CDR3 DNA reads as TGTGCCAGCAGCTTCGGCGGGGGGCTAAAAGAGACCCAGTACTTC.

This clone was counted between two and nine times. This chain connects TRBV4-3 to TRBJ2-1, with D possibly matching TRBD1 (5 bases). Per the germline V gene, CDR1 is LGHNA and CDR2 is YSLEER. Trimming stripped 3 bases from V and 0 bases from J, with 24 bases between. This CDR3 is 20 amino acids long. The CDR3 DNA reads as TGCGCCAGCAGCCAGGACGCCTTGGACATCCTCCCAGCCTCCTACAATGAGCAGTTCTTC. This sequence encodes CASSQDALDILPASYNEQFF.

The chain links TRBV2 to TRBJ1-1; D is ambiguous. The germline V gene has CDR1 SNHLY and CDR2 FYNNEI. Trimming shortened V by 7 bases and J by 1 base, and 10 bases separated the two germline ends. The CDR3 sequence is 13 residues long. For the CDR3, the DNA is TGTGCCAGCACTCACGGGTCGAACACTGAAGCTTTCTTT. Amino acids: CASTHGSNTEAFF.

The chain carries TRBV9 and TRBJ1-2; D ambiguous. The CDR3 is 13 amino acids. Germline CDR1 SGDLS, CDR2 YYNGEE. V lost 0 bases and J lost 3, with 6 bases in between. In DNA, the CDR3 is TGTGCCAGCAGCGTAGGGGCAGACTATGGCTACACCTTC. Translation gives CASSVGADYGYTF.

The V gene is TRBV9, the J gene TRBJ2-5; possible D gene TRBD2, 5 bases. This CDR3 has 13 amino acids. Germline V gives CDR1 SGDLS, CDR2 YYNGEE. Trimming cost V 4 bases and J 4 bases, with 11 bases left between them. The CDR3: CASSPGLPETQYF. The DNA for the CDR3 is TGTGCCAGCAGCCCAGGACTCCCAGAGACCCAGTACTTC. Filled out from reference TRBV9 and TRBJ2-5, the complete variable domain reads DSGVTQTPKHLITATGQRVTLRCSPRSGDLSVYWYQQSLDQGLQFLIQYYNGEERAKGNILERFSAQQFPDLHSELNLSSLELGDSALYFCASSPGLPETQYFGPGTRLLVL.

The chain is built from TRBV6-5 and TRBJ2-7; D might be TRBD2 (5 bases). Germline V lookup: CDR1 MNHEY, CDR2 SVGAGI. The V gene lost 10 bases and the J gene lost 1 base, with 8 bases spanning the gap. The CDR3 is made up of 11 amino acids. CDR3 region: CATRDSYEQYF. The CDR3 nucleotides read TGTGCCACCCGGGATTCCTACGAGCAGTACTTC.

This clone was seen more than once but under ten times. The V call is TRBV7-8, the J call TRBJ2-4; 16 nucleotides match TRBD2. The V gene's germline CDR1 is SGHVS and CDR2 FQNEAQ. The junction had 10 bases not matched to a gene; V was cut back by 2 bases and J by 6 bases. CDR3 size: 19 residues. The CDR3 sequence is CASSLNAGGLAGGRNIQYF. In DNA form, the CDR3 reads TGTGCCAGCAGCTTAAATGCCGGGGGACTAGCGGGAGGGCGAAACATTCAGTACTTC.

The V call is TRBV19, the J call TRBJ2-5; tentatively, D is TRBD1 (6 bases). V was cut by 7 bases and J by 2 bases, with 17 bases left in between. CDR1 LNHDA and CDR2 SQIVND come from the germline V gene (reference sequence). This CDR3 is 15 amino acids long. The CDR3 DNA is TGTGCCAGTACTCCCAATTTGGACAGACAAGAGACCCAGTACTTC. Its translation is CASTPNLDRQETQYF.

A few counts support this clone. DNA of the CDR3: TGTGCCAGCAGCGCAGCTCCACTAGCGGGGTCTTACAATGAGCAGTTCTTC. Protein: CASSAAPLAGSYNEQFF. The chain joins TRBV11-3 to TRBJ2-1; 10 positions agree with TRBD2. After removal of 5 bases from V and 4 bases from J, the junction contained 11 bases not matched to a gene. The germline V gene encodes CDR1 SGHNT and CDR2 YENEEA. The CDR3 contains 17 residues. Variable domain in full (rest from reference TRBV11-3 and TRBJ2-1): EAGVVQSPRYKIIEKKQPVAFWCNPISGHNTLYWYLQNLGQGPELLIRYENEEAVDDSQLPKDRFSAERLKGVDSTLKIQPAELGDSAVYLCASSAAPLAGSYNEQFFGPGTRLTVL.

The rearrangement links TRBV18 to TRBJ2-3; D perhaps matches TRBD1 (7 bases). Per the germline V gene, CDR1 is KGHSH and CDR2 is LQKENI. Trimming cost V 3 bases and J 2 bases, with 30 bases left between them. The CDR3 has 21 amino acids. The CDR3 sequence is CASSPLRRNRGGNLHTDTQYF. The CDR3, as DNA: TGTGCCAGCTCACCGCTACGAAGAAACAGGGGCGGGAACCTACACACAGATACGCAGTATTTT. Filled out from reference TRBV18 and TRBJ2-3, the complete variable domain reads NAGVMQNPRHLVRRRGQEARLRCSPMKGHSHVYWYRQLPEEGLKFMVYLQKENIIDESGMPKERFSAEFPKEGPSILRIQQVVRGDSAAYFCASSPLRRNRGGNLHTDTQYFGPGTRLTVL.

This chain connects TRBV5-1 to TRBJ1-2; TRBD1 agrees at 8 bases. Germline V gene sequence: CDR1 SGHRS, CDR2 YFSETQ. The V and J ends lost 5 bases and 8 bases, in that order; junction bases with no gene match: 11. The CDR3 extends over 14 amino acids. CDR3 in amino acids: CASSSDRGGRGYTF. Here the CDR3 DNA reads TGCGCCAGCAGTAGTGACAGGGGTGGTCGGGGCTACACCTTC.

In this sample, this clone turned up a few times. The chain carries TRBV4-3 and TRBJ2-1, with 10 bases identical to TRBD2. This CDR3 contains 16 residues. Germline trimming cut 0 bases from V and 9 bases from J; bases unmatched to any gene: 8. The germline CDR1 and CDR2 sequences are LGHNA and YSLEER. The CDR3 region is CASSQDIEAGGLEQFF. For the CDR3, the DNA is TGCGCCAGCAGCCAAGATATAGAAGCGGGAGGGCTTGAGCAGTTCTTC.

V usage is TRBV19 and J usage is TRBJ2-2; 8 bases align to TRBD2. The junction had 5 bases not matched to a gene; V was cut back by 6 bases and J by 2 bases. Looked up from germline, CDR1 is LNHDA and CDR2 is SQIVND (reference sequence). The CDR3 is 15 residues long. The CDR3 loop is CASRKSGSNTGELFF. The CDR3 DNA follows: TGTGCCAGTAGGAAAAGCGGGAGTAACACCGGGGAGCTGTTTTTT.

The CDR3 nucleotides are TGTGCCAGCAGCTCATGGGGGAGGGAGCCCCAGCATTTT. Translated, it gives CASSSWGREPQHF. This chain uses TRBV5-4 with TRBJ1-5; TRBD1 is a possible D gene (5 bases). Germline V gene sequence: CDR1 SGHNT, CDR2 YYREEE (reference sequence). This CDR3 is 13 amino acids long. Trimming took 3 bases from V and 8 from J, leaving 12 bases between them.

On this clone itself: Other DNA variants within this sample encode the same CDR3. The chain employs TRBV7-2 and TRBJ2-3; unclear D gene. This CDR3 has 12 amino acids. Trimming removed 3 bases from V and 3 bases from J, with 4 bases in between. Germline loops: CDR1 SGHTA, CDR2 FQGNSA. The CDR3 DNA reads as TGTGCCAGCAGCTTTCTTACAGATACGCAGTATTTT. Translated, it gives CASSFLTDTQYF. The complete variable domain, with remaining parts taken from reference TRBV7-2 and TRBJ2-3, reads GAGVSQSPSNKVTEKGKDVELRCDPISGHTALYWYRQSLGQGLEFLIYFQGNSAPDKSGLPSDRFSAERTGGSVSTLTIQRTQQEDSAVYLCASSFLTDTQYFGPGTRLTVL.

The chain joins TRBV7-6 to TRBJ1-3; perhaps TRBD1 as D (6 bases). The V gene lost 1 base and the J gene lost 0 bases, with 7 bases spanning the gap. This CDR3 is built from 15 residues. The germline V gene encodes CDR1 SGHVS and CDR2 FNYEAQ. In DNA form, the CDR3 reads TGTGCCAGCAGCTTAGAAGGGGGCTCTGGAAACACCATATATTTT. This codes for CASSLEGGSGNTIYF.